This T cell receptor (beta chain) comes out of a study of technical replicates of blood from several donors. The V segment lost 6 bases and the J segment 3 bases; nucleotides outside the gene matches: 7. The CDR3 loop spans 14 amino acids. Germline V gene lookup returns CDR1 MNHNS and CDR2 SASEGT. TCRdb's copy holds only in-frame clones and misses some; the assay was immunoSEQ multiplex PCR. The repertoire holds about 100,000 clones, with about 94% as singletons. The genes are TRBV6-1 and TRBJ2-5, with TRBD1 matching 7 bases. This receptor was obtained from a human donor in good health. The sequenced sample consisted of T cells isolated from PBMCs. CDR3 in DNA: TGTGCCAGCAGGACCCCTGGGACAGAAGAGACCCAGTACTTC. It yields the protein CASRTPGTEETQYF.